The TCR beta chain under discussion was sequenced for a study of beta chain features in type 1 diabetes. As every portion of the isolated RNA was reverse transcribed, the sequencing read expressed TCRB transcripts. The data were produced by immunoSEQ multiplex PCR, yet TCRdb's version contains in-frame clones alone and is incomplete. Seen here are 200,000 to 250,000 clones, under 70% observed once, and the top ten hold around 0.05%. The collection from each donor was one heparinised blood draw averaging around 100 mL. The CDR3 extends over 15 amino acids. The V end lost 5 bases, the J end lost 4 bases, and 20 bases lay between the germline ends. CDR1 is GTSNPN, CDR2 SVGIG, per germline (reference sequence).

The sequencing input was naive CD4+ T cells from blood. The clonotype comes from a man aged 30 to 39 in good health. This chain uses TRBV30 with TRBJ2-5; no reliable D call. CDR3: CAWVTKPDFTETQYF. In DNA form, the CDR3 reads TGTGCCTGGGTCACAAAACCCGACTTCACAGAGACCCAGTACTTC.